This record looks at one T cell receptor (beta chain) sequence and its context. Its antigen remains unidentified. Ophthalmopathy donors were characterized by moderate-to-severe activity, CAS of at least 3, NOSPECS of at least 4, and duration under 3 months. Other autoimmune diseases, uncontrolled infections, pregnancy or lactation excluded patients from enrollment. A diagnosis was made from clinical symptoms together with serum thyroxine, TRAb, thyroid ultrasound and orbital computed tomography. The source of the sample is a study of Graves' ophthalmopathy and Graves' hyperthyroidism. V gave up 3 bases and J gave up 6 bases, with 9 bases separating them. This CDR3 spans 13 amino acids. Per the germline V gene, CDR1 is SGHAT and CDR2 is FQDESV (reference sequence). Whole-study findings and limits: Thyroid clonotypes that were expanded above 0.001 frequency mostly also appeared in blood.

As the template, RNA transcripts were used to amplify TCR beta CDR3 regions. Second-round multiplex PCR came after first-round RT-PCR with HTBI primers. From the multiplex PCR reads, TCRdb called clonotypes with MiXCR, one entry per CDR3 protein. The repertoire holds 740,000 or so distinct CDR3 sequences, with approximately 40% as singletons. The chain carries TRBV11-1 and TRBJ2-1; D ambiguous. The receptor comes from an adult man with Graves' ophthalmopathy. Specimen: peripheral blood. The CDR3 coding sequence is TGTGCCAGCAGCTTTCCAACGCGCAATGAGCAGTTCTTC. Encoded protein: CASSFPTRNEQFF.